These 20 T cell receptor beta chains came from one sample sequenced in a study of blood T cell repertoires in COVID-19. Sequencing was performed with immunoSEQ multiplex PCR; in TCRdb, only in-frame clones are kept and a portion is missing. The sample lists about 180,000 clones; roughly 84% were seen once. The source material was PBMCs or T cells enriched from blood (not recorded which). Source of these receptors: a human donor with acute COVID-19. The donor label of this sample is uncertain.

This clone was recorded once. The V call is TRBV10-3, the J call TRBJ1-6; TRBD1 agrees at 10 bases. The V segment lost 0 bases and the J segment 9 bases; nucleotides outside the gene matches: 2. Germline-derived CDR1 and CDR2 are ENHRY and SYGVKD. The CDR3 length is 15 residues. The CDR3 here is CAISESTGGGSPLHF. CDR3 in DNA: TGTGCCATCAGTGAGTCGACAGGGGGCGGTTCACCCCTCCACTTT.

The sample holds a few counts of this clone. V gene TRBV7-8 combines with J gene TRBJ1-6, with no clear D. The CDR3 spans 16 residues. Germline V gene data show CDR1 as SGHVS and CDR2 as FQNEAQ. V was pared by 1 base and J by 10 bases, with 17 bases between. CDR3 bases: TGTGCCAGCAGCTTAGACGATGGGATCACGGGATCACCCCTCCACTTT. The encoded protein is CASSLDDGITGSPLHF.

This clone was counted a few times. The V call is TRBV13, the J call TRBJ1-1, with D uncertain. The CDR3 is 16 residues long. V shed 4 bases and J shed 0 bases, with 15 bases lying between them. Germline loops: CDR1 PRHDT, CDR2 FYEKMQ (reference sequence). The CDR3: CASSSHGEVVNTEAFF. DNA for the CDR3: TGTGCCAGCAGCTCGCATGGGGAGGTAGTGAACACTGAAGCTTTCTTT.

J is TRBJ1-2 and V is TRBV2, with D perhaps matching TRBD1 (6 bases). The length of the CDR3 is 13 residues. Germline V gives CDR1 SNHLY, CDR2 FYNNEI. The V end lost 8 bases, the J end lost 8 bases, and 18 bases lay between the germline ends. CDR3 DNA sequence: TGTGCCAGCGCGACAAAACAGGGTATCGGCTACACCTTC. Translating gives CASATKQGIGYTF.

Only one count was recorded for this clone. V gene TRBV27 combines with J gene TRBJ1-2, with 7 positions matching TRBD1. From germline, CDR1 is MNHEY and CDR2 SMNVEV (reference sequence). The CDR3 totals 18 residues. The J segment lost 1 base and the V segment lost 6 bases, leaving 17 bases of the junction unmatched. This CDR3 is CASRTNDRARNLNYGYTF. DNA for the CDR3: TGTGCCAGCAGAACCAACGACAGGGCTAGAAATCTTAACTATGGCTACACCTTC.

The chain uses TRBV6-2 or TRBV6-3 and TRBJ1-1; D might be TRBD1 (6 bases). Trimming stripped 4 bases from V and 10 bases from J, with 10 bases between. This CDR3 spans 11 amino acids. CDR1 and CDR2 from the germline V gene are MNHEY and SVGEGT. CDR3 coding DNA: TGTGCCAGCAGTTTTAGGGGGGGAGCTTTCTTT. This sequence encodes CASSFRGGAFF.

V is TRBV7-3 and J is TRBJ2-1, with D perhaps TRBD1 (5 bases). CDR3 length: 17 residues. The germline V and J ends were trimmed by 5 bases and 0 bases, with 17 bases remaining between them. The germline V gene has CDR1 SGHTA and CDR2 FQGTGA. The DNA of the CDR3 is TGTGCCAGCAGCCGATCGTCAAGACAGAGCTCCTACAATGAGCAGTTCTTC. Amino acid sequence: CASSRSSRQSSYNEQFF.

This clone was detected only a few times. The chain uses TRBV5-1 and TRBJ1-1; 9 bases are shared with TRBD1. CDR1 and CDR2 (germline): SGHRS, YFSETQ. The CDR3 length is 14 residues. The V gene end was trimmed by 1 base and the J gene end by 5 bases; junction bases not matched to a gene: 3. In nucleotides, the CDR3 is TGCGCCAGCAGCTTGCGGACAGGGGAAACTGAAGCTTTCTTT. This sequence encodes CASSLRTGETEAFF.

The rearrangement joins TRBV19 to TRBJ1-1, with TRBD1 as a possible D gene (6 bases). The CDR3 contains 12 residues. Trimming took 9 bases from V and 4 from J, leaving 12 bases between them. CDR1 and CDR2 (germline): LNHDA, SQIVND (reference sequence). The CDR3 DNA reads as TGTGCCAGCAGGCGGGGGGCCACTGAAGCTTTCTTT. Its protein product is CASRRGATEAFF.

The chain is built from TRBV19 and TRBJ1-3, with 7 positions matching TRBD1. The CDR3 length is 16 residues. The ends lost 5 bases at V and 3 bases at J; junction bases unmatched: 10. CDR1 is LNHDA, CDR2 SQIVND, per germline (reference sequence). The CDR3 is CASSLTGVAFGNTIYF. DNA of the CDR3: TGTGCCAGTAGTCTCACAGGGGTGGCATTTGGAAACACCATATATTTT. The variable domain in full, completed from reference TRBV19 and TRBJ1-3, reads DGGITQSPKYLFRKEGQNVTLSCEQNLNHDAMYWYRQDPGQGLRLIYYSQIVNDFQKGDIAEGYSVSREKKESFPLTVTSAQKNPTAFYLCASSLTGVAFGNTIYFGEGSWLTVV.

J is TRBJ2-3 and V is TRBV29-1; 9 nucleotides match TRBD2. Germline assignment: CDR1 SQVTM and CDR2 ANQGSEA. The CDR3 runs to 14 residues. Trimming removed 5 bases from V and 0 bases from J; junction bases left unmatched: 3. This chain's CDR3 is CSVPTSGSTDTQYF. The CDR3 DNA reads TGCAGCGTTCCGACTAGCGGAAGCACAGATACGCAGTATTTT.

The chain recombines TRBV6-5 with TRBJ2-7; 7 bases are a match to TRBD1. Losses at the gene ends were 6 bases for V and 3 bases for J; bases not matched to a gene: 8. CDR3 length equals 14 residues. From germline, CDR1 is MNHEY and CDR2 SVGAGI. CDR3: CASRSRDSNYEQYF. In DNA, the CDR3 is TGTGCCAGCAGGTCCCGGGACAGTAACTACGAGCAGTACTTC.

The chain uses TRBV7-9 and TRBJ2-1, with unresolved D. Germline CDR1 reads SEHNR; CDR2 reads FQNEAQ (reference sequence). CDR3 size: 12 residues. Trimming stripped 5 bases from V and 7 bases from J, with 9 bases between. The CDR3 DNA sequence: TGTGCCAGCAGCCCCGACTTGAATGAGCAGTTCTTC. This gives the protein CASSPDLNEQFF.

CDR3 residues: CASSLAVNTGELFF. For the CDR3, the DNA is TGTGCCAGCAGCTTGGCAGTAAACACCGGGGAGCTGTTTTTT. The J gene is TRBJ2-2, the V gene TRBV5-4; D remains ambiguous. CDR1 and CDR2 from the germline V gene are SGHNT and YYREEE (reference sequence). The CDR3 has 14 amino acids. Between the trimmed V and J ends, which lost 0 bases and 2 bases, there was a span of 5 bases.

The chain couples TRBV4-2 to TRBJ2-2; D is undetermined. This CDR3 has 15 residues. Germline V gives CDR1 LGHNA, CDR2 YNFKEQ. V lost 0 bases and J lost 4, with 9 bases in between. CDR3 bases: TGTGCCAGCAGCCAAGATTCGGGTATCACCGGGGAGCTGTTTTTT. Its protein is CASSQDSGITGELFF.

The V call is TRBV4-3, the J call TRBJ1-6; TRBD1 matches at 9 bases. V shed 1 base, J shed 7 bases, and the junction held 5 bases outside the gene matches. Germline loops: CDR1 LGHNA, CDR2 YSLEER. The length of the CDR3 is 16 residues. CDR3 sequence reads: CASSQAGDRGNSPLHF. CDR3 DNA sequence: TGCGCCAGCAGCCAAGCTGGAGACAGGGGGAATTCACCCCTCCACTTT.

This rearrangement joins TRBV19 to TRBJ1-6; D not resolved. V was clipped by 9 bases and J by 0 bases, with 9 bases between them. The germline gives CDR1 LNHDA, CDR2 SQIVND (reference sequence). The CDR3 contains 14 residues. The CDR3 nucleotides are TGTGCCAGCTCCTATAACTCCTATAATTCACCCCTCCACTTT. Translated, it gives CASSYNSYNSPLHF.

This chain connects TRBV5-1 to TRBJ2-7; 9 bases map to TRBD1. Germline V gene lookup returns CDR1 SGHRS and CDR2 YFSETQ. CDR3 length equals 15 residues. V lost 4 bases to trimming and J lost 5 bases; unmatched junction nucleotides: 10. The CDR3 DNA is TGCGCCAGCAGCCCCGGGACAGGGAATTTCAACGAGCAGTACTTC. This encodes CASSPGTGNFNEQYF.

The rearrangement uses TRBV2 and TRBJ2-1; 9 nucleotides agree with TRBD1. Germline values: CDR1 SNHLY, CDR2 FYNNEI. Trimming at V came to 6 bases and at J to 2 bases, leaving 5 bases not matched to a gene. The CDR3 is made up of 15 amino acids. The CDR3 protein is CASRRGQGPYNEQFF. The CDR3 nucleotides read TGTGCCAGCAGAAGGGGACAGGGCCCCTACAATGAGCAGTTCTTC.

The chain recombines TRBV6-5 with TRBJ1-2; 8 nucleotides align to TRBD1. The V gene's germline CDR1 is MNHEY and CDR2 SVGAGI. The CDR3 has 14 residues. V lost 7 bases and J lost 0; bases outside the gene matches: 4. CDR3 in DNA: TGTGCCAGCACCCCGACAGGGGCTAACTATGGCTACACCTTC. Translated: CASTPTGANYGYTF.